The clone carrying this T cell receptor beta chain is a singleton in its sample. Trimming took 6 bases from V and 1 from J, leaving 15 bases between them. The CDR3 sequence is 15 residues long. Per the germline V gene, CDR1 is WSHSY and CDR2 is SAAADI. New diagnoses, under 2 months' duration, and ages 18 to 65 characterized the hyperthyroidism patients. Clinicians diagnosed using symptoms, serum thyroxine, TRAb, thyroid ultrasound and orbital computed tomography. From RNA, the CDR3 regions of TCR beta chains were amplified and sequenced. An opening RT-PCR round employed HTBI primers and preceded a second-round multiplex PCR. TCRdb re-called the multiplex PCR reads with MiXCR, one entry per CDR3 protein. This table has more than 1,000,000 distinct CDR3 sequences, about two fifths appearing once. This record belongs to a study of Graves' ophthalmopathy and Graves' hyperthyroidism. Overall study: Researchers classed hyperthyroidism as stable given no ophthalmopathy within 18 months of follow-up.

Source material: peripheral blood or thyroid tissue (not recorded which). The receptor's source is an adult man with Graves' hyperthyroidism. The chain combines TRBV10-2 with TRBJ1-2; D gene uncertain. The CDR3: CASSDLTRDNYGYTF. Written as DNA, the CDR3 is TGCGCCAGCAGCGACCTGACAAGGGATAACTATGGCTACACCTTC.